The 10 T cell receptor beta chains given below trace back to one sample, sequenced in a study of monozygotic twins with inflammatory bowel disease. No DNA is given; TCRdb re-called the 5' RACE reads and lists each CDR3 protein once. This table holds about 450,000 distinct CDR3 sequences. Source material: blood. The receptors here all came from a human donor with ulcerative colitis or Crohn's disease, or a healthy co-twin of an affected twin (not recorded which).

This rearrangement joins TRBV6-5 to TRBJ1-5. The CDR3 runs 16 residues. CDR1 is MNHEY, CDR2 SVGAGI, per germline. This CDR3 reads CASSYSGSAWDQPQHF.

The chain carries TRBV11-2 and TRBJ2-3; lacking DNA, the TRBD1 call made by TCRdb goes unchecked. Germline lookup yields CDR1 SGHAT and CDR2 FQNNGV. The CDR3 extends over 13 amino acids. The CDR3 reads CASSQQGLGTQYF.

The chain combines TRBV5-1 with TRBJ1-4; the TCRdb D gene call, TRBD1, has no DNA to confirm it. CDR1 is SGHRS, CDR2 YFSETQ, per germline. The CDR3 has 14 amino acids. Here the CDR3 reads CASSPRGSVEKLFF.

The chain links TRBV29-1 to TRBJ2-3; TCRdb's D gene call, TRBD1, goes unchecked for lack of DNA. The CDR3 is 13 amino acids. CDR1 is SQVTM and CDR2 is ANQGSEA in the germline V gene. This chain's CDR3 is CSVTRTGKSTQYF.

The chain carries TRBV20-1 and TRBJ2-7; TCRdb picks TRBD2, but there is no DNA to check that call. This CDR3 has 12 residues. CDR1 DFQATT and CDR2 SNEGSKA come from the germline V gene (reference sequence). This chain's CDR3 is CSARWSAGEQYF.

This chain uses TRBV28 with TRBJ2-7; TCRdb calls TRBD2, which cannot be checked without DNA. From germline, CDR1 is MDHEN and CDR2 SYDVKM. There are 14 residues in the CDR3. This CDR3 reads CASSRLAGGSEQYF.

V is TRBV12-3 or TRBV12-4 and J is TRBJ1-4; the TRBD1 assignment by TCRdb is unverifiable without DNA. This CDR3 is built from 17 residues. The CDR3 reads CASSRRQGPGTNEKLFF.

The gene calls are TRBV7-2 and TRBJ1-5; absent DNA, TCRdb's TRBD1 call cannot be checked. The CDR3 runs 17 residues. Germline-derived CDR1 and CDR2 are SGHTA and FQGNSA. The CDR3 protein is CASSLVAGTGGNQPQHF.

The chain's CDR3 is CARVRDNTGELFF. This chain links TRBV7-9 with TRBJ2-2; without DNA, the TCRdb call of TRBD2 cannot be checked. This CDR3 is 13 amino acids long. Germline-derived CDR1 and CDR2 are SEHNR and FQNEAQ (reference sequence). Complete variable domain (other parts from reference TRBV7-9 and TRBJ2-2): DTGVSQNPRHKITKRGQNVTFRCDPISEHNRLYWYRQTLGQGPEFLTYFQNEAQLEKSRLLSDRFSAERPKGSFSTLEIQRTEQGDSAMYLCARVRDNTGELFFGEGSRLTVL.

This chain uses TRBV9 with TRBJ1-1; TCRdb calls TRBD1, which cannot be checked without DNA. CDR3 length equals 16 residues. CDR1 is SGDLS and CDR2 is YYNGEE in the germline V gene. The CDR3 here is CASSVGGAAMNTEAFF.